This is a list of T cell receptor beta chains from one sample in a study of blood T cells in healthy people across ages. TCRdb recomputed calls from the 5' RACE reads with MiXCR, one row per CDR3 protein. The profile shows 1.2 million to 1.5 million distinct CDR3 sequences, approximately 59% of them singletons. The sample comprised blood. The receptors derive from a man aged 18 to 30 in good health. The CDR3 runs from the conserved cysteine through the conserved F or W. The size of a clone is reported for some rows only, either as once, few or many, or as a class for expanded clones.

cdr3_length,v_call,j_call,clone_size,cdr3_aa
19,TRBV4-1,TRBJ2-1,NA,CASSQGDRALAGGLNEQFF
15,TRBV7-6,TRBJ2-5,NA,CASSFPGQGDETQYF
16,TRBV24-1,NA,NA,CATSDWPGRDTYEQYF
14,TRBV7-9,TRBJ2-5,NA,CASTDSIYQETQYF
16,TRBV11-2,TRBJ2-2,NA,CASSLAGLANTGELFF
15,TRBV13,TRBJ2-7,NA,CASSPGTSVNYEQYF
15,TRBV6-1,TRBJ2-7,few,CASRAQGRRSYEQYF
18,TRBV21-1,TRBJ2-1,NA,CASSKALSEVRRETEQFF
14,TRBV20-1,TRBJ2-7,NA,CSAGGTGGVYEQYF
17,TRBV5-6,TRBJ2-3,once,CASSLFVRGRSIDTQYF
12,TRBV11-2,TRBJ1-2,NA,CASTELPYGYTF
19,TRBV6-2/TRBV6-3,TRBJ2-1,NA,CASSYSRETSGRSYNEQFF
13,TRBV29-1,TRBJ1-1,NA,CSVKLGMNTEAFF
15,TRBV28,TRBJ1-5,NA,CASSSLRTGSQPQHF
17,TRBV12-3/TRBV12-4,TRBJ2-7,few,CASSLLAGGPMSYEQYF
13,TRBV6-5,TRBJ2-4,NA,CASRDSGSNIQYF
15,TRBV20-1,TRBJ2-3,once,CSAPREGYSTGTQYF
16,TRBV20-1,TRBJ2-7,NA,CSARVTSGSSSYEQYF
14,TRBV11-1,TRBJ2-5,NA,CASSYSAVHNEQYF
12,TRBV21-1,TRBJ1-1,NA,CASSPGETEAFF
14,TRBV11-2,TRBJ1-6,few,CASSLDAGDSPLHF
18,TRBV6-5,TRBJ1-5,few,CASSYAYRGKGFEEPQHF
15,TRBV6-5,TRBJ2-4,NA,CASSRPGRGVNIQYF
14,TRBV12-3/TRBV12-4,TRBJ1-5,few,CASSLKVRNQPQHF